This TCR beta chain originates from a study of T cell responses to AZD1222 COVID-19 vaccine. The germline V gene has CDR1 SGHTA and CDR2 FQGTGA. Between the trimmed V and J ends, which lost 1 base and 4 bases, there was a span of 7 bases. The CDR3 runs to 13 residues. Concerning this clone: Its target is not known.

Study outcomes and limitations: Spike-wide vaccine-associated CD4 TCRs dominated at 160-218 and 743-854. Among spike-specific TCRs, nearly half reportedly target unmutated variant regions. Donors were largely white British and mainly female; clonal diversity was possibly underestimated.

Sequencing used immunoSEQ multiplex PCR; TCRdb keeps in-frame clones, though not all of them. The sample gives under 200,000 clones, around nine tenths of which show up once; about 3.5% is in the top ten. The sample here was peripheral blood, taken 28 days after the second dose of the MenACWY control vaccine. This sequence joins TRBV7-3 and TRBJ1-2; D unresolved. The TCR comes from an adult who received the MenACWY meningococcal vaccine as a control. The CDR3 is CASSLSGSYGYTF. For the CDR3, the DNA is TGTGCCAGCAGCTTAAGCGGCAGCTATGGCTACACCTTC. The whole variable domain, filled in from reference TRBV7-3 and TRBJ1-2, reads GAGVSQTPSNKVTEKGKYVELRCDPISGHTALYWYRQSLGQGPEFLIYFQGTGAADDSGLPNDRFFAVRPEGSVSTLKIQRTERGDSAVYLCASSLSGSYGYTFGSGTRLTVV.